This record covers a single TCR beta chain. Its antigen remains undetermined. Base quality data are lacking; no much larger clone is found one base away. This sample stems from a study of cytomegalovirus exposure and HLA in healthy donors (dated by TCRdb to 2015 to 2018). About the investigation overall: An earlier analysis of some 620 of the donors reported 276 Gb of sequence data and about 120 million unique TCR beta sequences obtained from approximately 180 million T cells. Of the 398 genotyped donors, roughly 85% fell in the genetic ancestry cluster associated with self-reported Caucasian donors. The T cell repertoires of roughly 660 subjects were profiled by immunosequencing and related to cytomegalovirus serostatus. HLA typing included class I and class II loci at four-digit resolution. Typing coverage differed by locus: A, B, C, DRB1 and DQB1 were typed in roughly 629-630 donors, DQA1 in roughly 500, DPA1 in 600 to 610, and DPB1 in about 450. In the later analysis, no new phenotypic data were used to find candidate immune exposures; instead, reliance was placed on TCR beta sequences and their occurrence across donors. To study patterns of TCR occurrence, a later analysis re-analyzed previously published TCR beta repertoires from 650 to 750 donors and added high-resolution HLA genotyping. To predict cytomegalovirus infection status, the study combined high-throughput TCR immunosequencing, statistical association of individual TCRs with disease status, and machine learning. Donor age, sex, ethnicity and CMV serostatus were collected together with the repertoire data. Among roughly 400 genotyped donors of the cohort, an average of approximately 240,000 unique TCR beta nucleotide sequences were sequenced per donor, around 18% of them non-productive. Besides the first cohort of around 700 subjects, a separate validation cohort made up of roughly 120 different subjects was used. Every discovery cohort repertoire had been produced on one sequencing platform. Roughly five DR-DQ haplotypes were treated as single units for association and clustering because of strong linkage in the cohort. An earlier analysis of around 640 of the donors used high-throughput TCR beta sequencing to judge whether each TCR beta V gene segment behaved as functional or pseudogenic. Genome-wide SNP genotypes for about three fifths of the roughly 670 donors were used in a later genetic analysis, which treated that subset as a discovery cohort. The study aimed to test whether signatures of past pathogen exposure could be identified by cataloging public T cell receptors. An early release covering 550 to 700 HLA-typed donors comprised about 320 gigabases of sequencing data and around 85 million unique TCR sequences. General conclusions and limits of the study: Sequencing depth was assumed to be roughly uniform across donors in the presence/absence analyses, though that assumption may not hold. Cytomegalovirus status was reported to be diagnosed by the classifier with high specificity and sensitivity in both the original and validation cohorts. In vitro tests confirmed that a few of the cytomegalovirus-associated TCR beta chains recognize cytomegalovirus antigens. A later analysis found that HLA-associated TCR beta chains were more clonally expanded and had lower generation probabilities than equally common non-associated chains. Because counts were too low, 15 to 20 rarely observed V segments, including chromosome 9 orphons, were left out of the earlier analysis of about 500 of the donors. A group of highly shared sequence variants was considered likely to be a technical artifact of the sequencing pipeline. Most TCR sequences were seen in very few donors, while some public TCRs were found in many individuals. At a false discovery rate of 0.05, a later analysis linked roughly 17,000 TCR beta sequences to specific HLA alleles. According to a later genetic analysis, donors in an Asian-associated ancestry cluster had fewer N-insertions in productive TCRs than the approximately 650-donor mean. In an earlier analysis of some 540 of the donors, most TCR beta V segments appeared in productive rearrangements about 87% or about 30% of the time, broadly matching IMGT annotations. When HLA alleles, especially DR and DQ, strongly co-occurred, TCR associations were difficult to assign to individual alleles. Several of the top co-occurrence clusters appeared to be linked to parvovirus B19, influenza, CMV and Epstein-Barr virus, according to a later analysis. Because HLA typing was missing for some donors at each locus, association tests included only the typed subset. A later analysis found that TCR association rates varied across HLA loci, with DRB1 alleles showing the most associated TCRs and HLA-C alleles the fewest. Correlated functional status among segregating V segments might be attributable to linkage disequilibrium, but an unknown experimental factor could not be ruled out. It was suggested by the authors that the approach could potentially be generalized to other disease states and immunological phenotypes. A total of fewer than 200 TCR beta chains were listed by the study as associated with cytomegalovirus. A further reported finding was that TCR beta sequences accurately predicted the HLA-A and HLA-B alleles for most subjects in the first cohort. Immune exposure information for the cohort was limited to CMV serostatus. This cohort had only TCR beta chains sequenced, and the lack of alpha or paired-chain data limited which features could be detected. In a later analysis, most CMV-associated TCR beta chains were found to appear HLA-restricted, with HLA associations seemingly driven largely by CMV exposure. A later genetic analysis associated a missense DCLRE1C variant with V-gene and J-gene trimming of TCR beta chains, and an independent cohort replicated the association.

The library was prepared using the immunoSEQ multiplex PCR assay. For the multiplex PCR, a mixture combining 60 forward primers for TCR Vbeta segments and 13 reverse primers for TCR Jbeta segments was used. Amplification of the CDR3 region of rearranged TCR beta genes was performed with a multiplex PCR assay on genomic DNA. Amplified TCR beta libraries were sequenced as 87-base-pair reads on the Illumina HiSeq System. In the authors' own workflow: A later analysis tallied around 80 million unique TCR beta chains across the 650 to 750 repertoires, and roughly 11 million of those chains were shared by two or more donors. Raw reads were error-corrected and collapsed into unique sequences with a nearest-neighbor algorithm that merged closely related sequences to remove PCR and sequencing errors. To assign V, D and J gene segments, CDR3 sequences were aligned to IMGT reference sequences. Each retained sequence needed at least a six-nucleotide match to both a V gene segment and a J gene segment. A rearrangement counted as productive if the CDR3 had no stop codons and remained in frame with V and J, and every other rearrangement counted as non-productive. Following IMGT convention, CDR3 was defined as the stretch from the second conserved V-encoded cysteine up to the conserved J-encoded phenylalanine. The earlier analysis of a few hundred of the donors excluded sequences that lacked an unambiguous match to a single V gene segment. In an earlier analysis of around 590 of the donors, a V segment was called functional when productive rearrangements were above 56.7%, and segregating when the standard deviation between donors exceeded 5%. A statistical classification framework was built to diagnose cytomegalovirus status from the catalog of TCR beta chain sequences. In a later analysis, TCR nucleotide sequences were compared against IMGT/GENE-DB human TR gene sequences so that V and J genes could be assigned. Using the TCRdist pipeline, a later analysis assigned CDR3 sequences along with most-parsimonious VDJ recombination scenarios. In a later analysis, every TCR beta chain was defined by the combination of its CDR3 amino acid sequence and its V-gene family, and reads without a unique V-gene family were dropped. To address suspected cross-contamination and a sequencing artifact, a later analysis removed 550 to 750 highly shared, low-generation-probability nucleotide sequences. In a later analysis, a clonal expansion index was calculated for each public chain from normalized within-repertoire ranks of inferred template counts. A later analysis computed generation probabilities with a VDJ recombination model fitted to out-of-frame rearrangements, and checked the results against IGoR. In a later analysis, hypergeometric tests were used to score TCR-TCR, TCR-HLA and TCR-CMV co-occurrence, with a repertoire-size bias correction applied to TCR pairs. A later analysis estimated false discovery rates by permuting HLA or CMV assignments 20 times. In a later analysis, co-occurring TCRs were grouped with DBSCAN, and TCRdist sequence similarity was added when clustering was performed within HLA-allele-positive subsets. Repertoires with fewer than 30,000 or more than 120,000 public chains, plus five repertoires with anomalous nucleotide sharing, were excluded from co-occurrence clustering. TCRdb holds this immuneACCESS table with in-frame rearrangements only. Some clones are missing; in checked studies, unresolved V genes explain under half, and the rest has no known cause. The DNA was the basis for D and trimming; V, J and clone size are from that table. The sample table records 100,000 to 120,000 clones; 67% of these occur just once. Together, the top ten hold over 6.5% of the sample.

The cohort comprised 666 healthy bone marrow donors. At the time of sampling, every cohort member was nominally healthy, though immune exposures that went unrecorded were likely present. The donor tested CMV seropositive and was one of the 289 seropositive cohort members. Each donor provided a peripheral blood sample, and peripheral blood mononuclear cells were used for TCR beta sequencing. Genomic DNA was extracted from the blood cell samples with the Qiagen DNeasy Blood Extraction Kit. The specimen was PBMCs. The receptor's source is a man younger than 35 in good health and CMV-seropositive.

CDR3 protein: CSAEVQPPGTGYTF. The DNA reads as follows: TGCAGCGCTGAGGTACAGCCCCCCGGTACTGGCTACACCTTC. The rearrangement combines TRBV29-1 with TRBJ1-2; there is no confident call for the D gene. V and J are truncated by 7 bases and 7 bases respectively, leaving an intervening sequence of 22 bases. The germline V gene yields SQVTM for CDR1 and ANQGSEA for CDR2. The CDR3 runs 14 residues from the cysteine to the phenylalanine. Of all the DNA, just the CDR3 is kept, 42 bases in frame from base 1.